A single sample is the source of the 5 T cell receptor beta chains below, sequenced in a study of immune heterogeneity within non-small cell lung tumors. The template for each sample was approximately 0.65 ug of genomic DNA, which had been extracted from bulk tumor tissue. Collection of several biopsies per primary tumor, spaced far apart, took place during surgery. Curative operations were performed on patients who had untreated, newly diagnosed non-small cell lung cancer. Multiplex PCR relied on 32 V and 13 J primers to amplify TCR beta CDR3. TCRdb ran MiXCR on the multiplex PCR reads and lists one entry per CDR3 protein. The sample has approximately 11,000 distinct CDR3 sequences, 15% to 25% seen once; the top ten hold under 4.5%. Sequenced material: lung tumor tissue. The receptor source for this set is a man aged 55 to 70 with non-small cell lung cancer.

This clonotype was counted between two and nine times. This chain links TRBV27 with TRBJ1-1; 7 nucleotides line up with TRBD1. This CDR3 region has 14 residues. With V trimmed by 2 bases and J by 4 bases, 4 bases remained unmatched. CDR1 is MNHEY and CDR2 is SMNVEV in the germline V gene (reference sequence). DNA for the CDR3: TGTGCCAGCAGTTTAAGGGGGCTCGCCACTGAAGCTTTCTTT. This encodes CASSLRGLATEAFF.

The gene calls are TRBV18 and TRBJ2-5; D is possibly TRBD2 (6 bases). From germline, CDR1 is KGHSH and CDR2 LQKENI. The CDR3 runs to 15 residues. V lost 2 bases and J 5 bases, leaving 15 bases between the germline ends. For the CDR3, the DNA is TGTGCCAGCTCACCAGAGGGAGGCGGCGAGGAGACCCAGTACTTC. Its protein product is CASSPEGGGEETQYF.

Ten or more counts support this clonotype. The V gene is TRBV2, the J gene TRBJ2-3; tentatively, D is TRBD2 (6 bases). The CDR3 totals 15 residues. CDR1 is SNHLY, CDR2 FYNNEI, per germline. V dropped 3 bases and J dropped 0 bases, with 10 bases sitting between them. The CDR3 DNA reads as TGTGCCAGCAGTGATTCCGGGAGTAGCACAGATACGCAGTATTTT. Its protein product is CASSDSGSSTDTQYF.

This clonotype was found a few times. This rearrangement joins TRBV7-9 to TRBJ1-1; D gene ambiguous. Looked up from germline, CDR1 is SEHNR and CDR2 is FQNEAQ (reference sequence). V lost 7 bases to trimming and J lost 0 bases, with 6 bases between them. This CDR3 comprises 12 residues. The DNA of the CDR3 is TGTGCCAGCACGGGAATGAACACTGAAGCTTTCTTT. Translating it yields CASTGMNTEAFF.

By share of the sample, this clonotype is medium-sized. V usage is TRBV11-3 and J usage is TRBJ2-7, with TRBD1 matching 9 bases. V dropped 0 bases and J dropped 4; count of bases not matched to a gene: 4. CDR1 and CDR2 (germline): SGHNT, YENEEA. The CDR3 is 15 amino acids. For the CDR3, the DNA is TGTGCCAGCAGCTTAGACGGGACAGGGAGTTACGAGCAGTACTTC. This codes for CASSLDGTGSYEQYF.